This T cell receptor beta chain originates from a study of blood T cells in healthy people across ages. Study in general: T cells yielded about one barcoded beta molecule per two cells through template switching. Study-wide results and limits: In long-lived donors, naive CD4+ cell counts and diversity exceeded those of aged donors.

Combining a sample-barcoded 5' primer with a J-beta primer mix, a second PCR ran for 7 to 11 cycles. Each cDNA was tagged by a template-switch adaptor containing 12 random nucleotides. TCRdb redid the calling of the 5' RACE reads with MiXCR, one entry per CDR3 protein. This sample has about 680,000 distinct CDR3 sequences, with about 52% found just once. The germline CDR1 and CDR2 sequences are SGHTA and FQGNSA. The CDR3 has 18 residues. Only a few counts were recorded for this clonotype. Antigen unknown. Healthy Caucasian individuals from Russia aged roughly 6 to 90 were enrolled as donors. The gene calls are TRBV7-2 and TRBJ2-7, with 8 bases lining up with TRBD2. The DNA end is a closer match to TRBJ2-5, so the J assignment may be wrong. The sequencing input was blood. This receptor was identified in a woman aged 60-70 years in good health. This chain's CDR3 is CASSSIPRSIAGLETQYF. The DNA for the CDR3 is TGTGCCAGCAGCTCCATCCCACGCTCGATAGCGGGACTGGAGACCCAGTACTTC.